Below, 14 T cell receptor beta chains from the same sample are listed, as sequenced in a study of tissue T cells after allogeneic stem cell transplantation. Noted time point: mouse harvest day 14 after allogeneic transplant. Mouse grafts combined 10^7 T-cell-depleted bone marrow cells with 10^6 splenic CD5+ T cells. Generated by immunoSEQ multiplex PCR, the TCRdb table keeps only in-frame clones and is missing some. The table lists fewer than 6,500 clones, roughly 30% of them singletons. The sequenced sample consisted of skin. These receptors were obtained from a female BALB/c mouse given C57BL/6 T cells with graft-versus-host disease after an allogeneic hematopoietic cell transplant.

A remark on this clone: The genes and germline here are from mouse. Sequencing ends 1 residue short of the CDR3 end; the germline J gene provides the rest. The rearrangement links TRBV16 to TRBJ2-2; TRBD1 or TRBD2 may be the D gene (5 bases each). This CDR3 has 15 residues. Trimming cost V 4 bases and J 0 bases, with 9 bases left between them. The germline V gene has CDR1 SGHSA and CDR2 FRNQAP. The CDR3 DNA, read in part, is TGTGCAAGCAGCTATGGGACGGCAAACACCGGGCAGCTCTAC. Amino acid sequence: CASSYGTANTGQLY. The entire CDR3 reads CASSYGTANTGQLYF.

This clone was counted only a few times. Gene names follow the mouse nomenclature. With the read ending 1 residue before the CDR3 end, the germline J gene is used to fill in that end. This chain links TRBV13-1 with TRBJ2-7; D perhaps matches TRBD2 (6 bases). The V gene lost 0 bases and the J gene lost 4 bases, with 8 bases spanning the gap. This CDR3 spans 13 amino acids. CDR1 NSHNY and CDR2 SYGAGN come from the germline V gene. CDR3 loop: CASSDGDWYEQYF. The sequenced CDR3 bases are TGTGCCAGCAGTGATGGCGACTGGTATGAACAGTAC.

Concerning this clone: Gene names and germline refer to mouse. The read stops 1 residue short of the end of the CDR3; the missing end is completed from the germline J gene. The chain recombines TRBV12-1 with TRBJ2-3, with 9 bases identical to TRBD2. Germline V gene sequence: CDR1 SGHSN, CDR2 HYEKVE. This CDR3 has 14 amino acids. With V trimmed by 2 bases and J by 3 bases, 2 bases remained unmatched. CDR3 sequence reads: CASSPTGGAETLYF. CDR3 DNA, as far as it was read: TGTGCCAGCTCTCCGACTGGGGGAGCAGAAACGCTGTAT.

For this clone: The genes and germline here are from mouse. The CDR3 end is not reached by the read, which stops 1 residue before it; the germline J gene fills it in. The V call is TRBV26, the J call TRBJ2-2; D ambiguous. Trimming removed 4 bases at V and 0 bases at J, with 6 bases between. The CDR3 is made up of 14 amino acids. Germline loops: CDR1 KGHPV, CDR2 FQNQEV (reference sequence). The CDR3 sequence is CASSPQANTGQLYF. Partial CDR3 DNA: TGTGCCAGCAGTCCGCAGGCAAACACCGGGCAGCTCTAC.

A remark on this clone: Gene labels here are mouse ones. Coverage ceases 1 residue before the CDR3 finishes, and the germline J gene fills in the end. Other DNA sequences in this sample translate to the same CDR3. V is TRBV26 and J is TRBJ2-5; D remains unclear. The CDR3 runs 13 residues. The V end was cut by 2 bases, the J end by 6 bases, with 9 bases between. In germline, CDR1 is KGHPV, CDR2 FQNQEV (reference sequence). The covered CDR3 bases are TGTGCCAGCAGTCTGCCGGGAGGCGACACCCAGTAC. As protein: CASSLPGGDTQY. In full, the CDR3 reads CASSLPGGDTQYF.

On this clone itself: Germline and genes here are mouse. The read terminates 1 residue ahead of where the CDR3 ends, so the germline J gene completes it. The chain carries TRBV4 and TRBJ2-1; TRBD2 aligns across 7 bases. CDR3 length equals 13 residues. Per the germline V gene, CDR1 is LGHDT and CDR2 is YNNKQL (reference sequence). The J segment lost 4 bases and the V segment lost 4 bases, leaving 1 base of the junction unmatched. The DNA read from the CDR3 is TGTGCCAGCAGCTGGGGGGGTTATGCTGAGCAGTTC. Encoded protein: CASSWGGYAEQF. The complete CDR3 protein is CASSWGGYAEQFF.

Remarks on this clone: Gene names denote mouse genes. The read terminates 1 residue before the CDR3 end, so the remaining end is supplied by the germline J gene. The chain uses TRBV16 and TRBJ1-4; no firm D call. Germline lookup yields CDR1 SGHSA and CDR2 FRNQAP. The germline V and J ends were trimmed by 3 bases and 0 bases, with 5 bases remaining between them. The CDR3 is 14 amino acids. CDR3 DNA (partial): TGTGCAAGCAGCTTGACAATTTCCAACGAAAGATTATTT. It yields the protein CASSLTISNERLF. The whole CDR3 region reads CASSLTISNERLFF.

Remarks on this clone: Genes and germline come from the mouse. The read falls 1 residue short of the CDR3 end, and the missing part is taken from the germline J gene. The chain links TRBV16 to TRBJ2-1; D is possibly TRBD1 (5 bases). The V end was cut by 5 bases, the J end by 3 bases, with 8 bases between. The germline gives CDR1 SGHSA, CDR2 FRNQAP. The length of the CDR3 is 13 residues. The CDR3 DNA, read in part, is TGTGCAAGCAGCGCCGACAGCTATGCTGAGCAGTTC. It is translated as CASSADSYAEQF. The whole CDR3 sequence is CASSADSYAEQFF.

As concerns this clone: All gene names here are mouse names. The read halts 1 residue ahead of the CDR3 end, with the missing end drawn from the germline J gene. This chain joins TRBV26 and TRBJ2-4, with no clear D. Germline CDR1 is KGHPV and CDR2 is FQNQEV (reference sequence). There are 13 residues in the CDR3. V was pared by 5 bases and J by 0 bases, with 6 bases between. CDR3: CASSVSSQNTLYF. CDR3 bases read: TGTGCCAGCAGTGTATCTAGTCAAAACACCTTGTAC.

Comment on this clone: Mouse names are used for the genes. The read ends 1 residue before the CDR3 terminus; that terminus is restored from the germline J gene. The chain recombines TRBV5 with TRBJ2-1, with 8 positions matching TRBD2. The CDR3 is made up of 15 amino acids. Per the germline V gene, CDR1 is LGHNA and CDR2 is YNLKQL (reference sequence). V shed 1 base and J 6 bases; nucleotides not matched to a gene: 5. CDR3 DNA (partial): TGTGCCAGCAGCCAAGTGAGGGGGGGCGGTGCTGAGCAGTTC. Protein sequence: CASSQVRGGGAEQF. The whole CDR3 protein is CASSQVRGGGAEQFF.

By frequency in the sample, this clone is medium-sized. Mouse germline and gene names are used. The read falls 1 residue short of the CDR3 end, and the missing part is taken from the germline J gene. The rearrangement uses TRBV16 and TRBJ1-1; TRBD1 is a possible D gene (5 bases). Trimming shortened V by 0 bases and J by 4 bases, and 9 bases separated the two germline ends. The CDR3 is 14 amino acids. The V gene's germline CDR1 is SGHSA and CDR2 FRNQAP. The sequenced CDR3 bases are TGTGCAAGCAGCTTAGAGGGGGGGATCACAGAAGTCTTC. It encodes CASSLEGGITEVF. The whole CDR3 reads CASSLEGGITEVFF. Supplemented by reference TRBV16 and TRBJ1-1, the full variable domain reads NAGVIQTPRHKVTGKGQEATLWCEPISGHSAVFWYRQTIVQGLEFLTYFRNQAPIDDSGMPKERFSAQMPNQSHSTLKIQSTQPQDSAVYLCASSLEGGITEVFFGKGTRLTVV.

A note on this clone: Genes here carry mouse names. The CDR3 reads CASSLHWEQNTLYF. The CDR3 DNA, read in part, is TGTGCCAGCTCTCTCCACTGGGAGCAAAACACCTTGTAC. This chain connects TRBV12-2 to TRBJ2-4; D may be TRBD2 (6 bases). From the germline J gene comes the end of the CDR3, since the read stops 1 residue before it. The CDR3 sequence is 14 residues long. Germline V gene data show CDR1 as SGHLS and CDR2 as HYDKME. V dropped 0 bases and J dropped 3 bases, with 9 bases sitting between them.

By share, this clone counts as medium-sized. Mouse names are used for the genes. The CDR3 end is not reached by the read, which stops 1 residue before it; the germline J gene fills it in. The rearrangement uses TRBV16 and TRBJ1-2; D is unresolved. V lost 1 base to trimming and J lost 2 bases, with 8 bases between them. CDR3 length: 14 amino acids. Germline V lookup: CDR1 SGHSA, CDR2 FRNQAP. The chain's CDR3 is CASSLVGPNSDYTF. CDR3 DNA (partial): TGTGCAAGCAGCTTAGTGGGCCCCAACTCCGACTACACC.

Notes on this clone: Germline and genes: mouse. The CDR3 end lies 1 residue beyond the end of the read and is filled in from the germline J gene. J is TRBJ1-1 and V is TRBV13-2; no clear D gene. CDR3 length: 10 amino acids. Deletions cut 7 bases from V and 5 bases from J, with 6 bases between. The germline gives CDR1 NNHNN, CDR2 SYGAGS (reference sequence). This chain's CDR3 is CASRGTEVFF. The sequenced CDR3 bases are TGTGCCAGCCGAGGGACAGAAGTCTTC.